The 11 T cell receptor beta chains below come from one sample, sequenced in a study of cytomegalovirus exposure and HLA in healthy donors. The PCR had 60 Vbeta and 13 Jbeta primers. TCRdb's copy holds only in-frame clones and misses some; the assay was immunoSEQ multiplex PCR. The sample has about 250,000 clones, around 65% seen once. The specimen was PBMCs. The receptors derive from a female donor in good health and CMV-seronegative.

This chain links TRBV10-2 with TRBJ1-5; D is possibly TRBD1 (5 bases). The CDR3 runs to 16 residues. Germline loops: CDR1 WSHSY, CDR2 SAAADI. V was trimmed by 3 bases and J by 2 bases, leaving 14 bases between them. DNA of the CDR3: TGCGCCAGCAGTGATAGGGCGGGGGTGGGCAATCAGCCCCAGCATTTT. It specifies CASSDRAGVGNQPQHF.

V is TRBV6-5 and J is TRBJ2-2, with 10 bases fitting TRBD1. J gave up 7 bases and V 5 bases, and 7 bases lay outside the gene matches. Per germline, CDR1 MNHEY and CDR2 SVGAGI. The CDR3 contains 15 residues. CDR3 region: CASSPPDRGIGELFF. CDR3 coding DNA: TGTGCCAGCAGTCCTCCGGACAGGGGGATCGGGGAGCTGTTTTTT.

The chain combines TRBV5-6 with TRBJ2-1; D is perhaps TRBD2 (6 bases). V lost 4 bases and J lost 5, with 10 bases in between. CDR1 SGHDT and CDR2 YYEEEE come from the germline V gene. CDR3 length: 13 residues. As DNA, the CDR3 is TGTGCCAGCAGCCCGACTAGACACAATGAGCAGTTCTTC. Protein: CASSPTRHNEQFF.

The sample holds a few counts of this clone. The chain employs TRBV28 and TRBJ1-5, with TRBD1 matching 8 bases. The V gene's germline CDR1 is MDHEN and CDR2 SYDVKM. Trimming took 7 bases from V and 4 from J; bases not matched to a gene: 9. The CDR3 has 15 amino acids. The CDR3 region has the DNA TGTGCCAGCATCGGGCAGGGGGCCCCTAATCAGCCCCAGCATTTT. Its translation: CASIGQGAPNQPQHF.

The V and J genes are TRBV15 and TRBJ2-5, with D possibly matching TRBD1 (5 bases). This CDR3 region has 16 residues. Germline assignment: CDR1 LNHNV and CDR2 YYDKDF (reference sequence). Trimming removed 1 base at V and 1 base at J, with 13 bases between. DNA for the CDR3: TGTGCCACCAGCAGAGGCCAGGGCAGGGCCCAAGAGACCCAGTACTTC. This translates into CATSRGQGRAQETQYF.

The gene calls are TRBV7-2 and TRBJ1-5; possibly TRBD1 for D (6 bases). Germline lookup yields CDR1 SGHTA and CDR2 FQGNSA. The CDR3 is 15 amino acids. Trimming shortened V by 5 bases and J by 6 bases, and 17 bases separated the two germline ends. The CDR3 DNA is TGTGCCAGCAGCAGAGGGCGGGGGGGCGGTCAGCCCCAGCATTTT. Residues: CASSRGRGGGQPQHF.

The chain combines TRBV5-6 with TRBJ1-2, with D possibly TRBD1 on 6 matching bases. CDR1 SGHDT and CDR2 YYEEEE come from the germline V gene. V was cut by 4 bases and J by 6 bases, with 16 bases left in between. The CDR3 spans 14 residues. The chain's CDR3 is CASSGMVGADGYTF. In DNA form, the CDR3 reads TGTGCCAGCAGCGGAATGGTGGGGGCGGATGGCTACACCTTC.

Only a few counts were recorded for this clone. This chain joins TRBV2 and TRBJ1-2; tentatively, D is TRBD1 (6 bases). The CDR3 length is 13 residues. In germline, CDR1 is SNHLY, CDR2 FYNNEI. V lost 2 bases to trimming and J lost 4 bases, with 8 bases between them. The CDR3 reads CASSESGAYGYTF. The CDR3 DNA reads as TGTGCCAGCAGTGAATCAGGGGCCTATGGCTACACCTTC.

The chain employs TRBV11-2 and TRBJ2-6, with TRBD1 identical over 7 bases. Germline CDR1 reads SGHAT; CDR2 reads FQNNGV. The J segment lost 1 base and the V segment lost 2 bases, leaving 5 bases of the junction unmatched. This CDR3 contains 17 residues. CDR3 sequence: CASSLTKQGSGANVLTF. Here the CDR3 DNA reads TGTGCCAGCAGCTTAACTAAACAGGGGTCTGGGGCCAACGTCCTGACTTTC. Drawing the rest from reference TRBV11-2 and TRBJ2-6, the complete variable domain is EAGVAQSPRYKIIEKRQSVAFWCNPISGHATLYWYQQILGQGPKLLIQFQNNGVVDDSQLPKDRFSAERLKGVDSTLKIQPAKLEDSAVYLCASSLTKQGSGANVLTFGAGSRLTVL.

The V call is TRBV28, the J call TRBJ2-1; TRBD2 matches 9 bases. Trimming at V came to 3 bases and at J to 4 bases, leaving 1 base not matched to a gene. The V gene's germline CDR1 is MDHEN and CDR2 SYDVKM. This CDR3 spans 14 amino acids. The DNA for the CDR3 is TGTGCCAGCAGTTTGACTAGCGGATACAATGAGCAGTTCTTC. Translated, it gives CASSLTSGYNEQFF. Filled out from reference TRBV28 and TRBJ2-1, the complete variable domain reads DVKVTQSSRYLVKRTGEKVFLECVQDMDHENMFWYRQDPGLGLRLIYFSYDVKMKEKGDIPEGYSVSREKKERFSLILESASTNQTSMYLCASSLTSGYNEQFFGPGTRLTVL.

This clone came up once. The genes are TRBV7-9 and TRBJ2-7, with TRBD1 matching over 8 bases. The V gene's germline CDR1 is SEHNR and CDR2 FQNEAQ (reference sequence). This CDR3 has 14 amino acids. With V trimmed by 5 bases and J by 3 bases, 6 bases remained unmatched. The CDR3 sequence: CASSARQGNYEQYF. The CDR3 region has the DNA TGTGCCAGCAGCGCACGACAGGGGAACTACGAGCAGTACTTC.